The 26 T cell receptor beta chains presented below share a single source sample, sequenced in a study of response to subunit inactivated influenza vaccine. TCRdb itself ran the RT-PCR reads through MiXCR, one entry per CDR3 protein. The repertoire has more than 700,000 distinct CDR3 sequences, 21% of them found once; the top ten carry approximately 10%. The sequencing used PBMCs from blood, collected roughly 5 days after vaccination. The receptors originated from a man aged 45-65 years who received an inactivated influenza vaccine.

This clonotype was seen ten or more times. The chain combines TRBV12-3 or TRBV12-4 with TRBJ1-1, with a possible D match to TRBD1 (6 bases). The CDR3 sequence is 13 residues long. V gave up 7 bases and J gave up 8 bases, with 17 bases separating them. The CDR3 nucleotides read TGTGCCAGCAAGGGGGACACGGTTCTGGAAGCTTTCTTT. Translation: CASKGDTVLEAFF.

In this sample, this clonotype turned up a few times. The V call is TRBV7-2, the J call TRBJ2-2; a possible D gene is TRBD1 (6 bases). The CDR3 extends over 16 amino acids. Between the trimmed V and J ends, which lost 2 bases and 6 bases, there was a span of 16 bases. Looked up from germline, CDR1 is SGHTA and CDR2 is FQGNSA. For the CDR3, the DNA is TGTGCCAGCAGCTTATTCGGTGTGGGGGCCGCCGGGGAGCTGTTTTTT. It yields the protein CASSLFGVGAAGELFF.

This clonotype was seen a handful of times. The gene calls are TRBV18 and TRBJ2-5; either TRBD1 or TRBD2 may supply D (5 bases each). CDR1 KGHSH and CDR2 LQKENI come from the germline V gene. The V end was cut by 3 bases, the J end by 4 bases, with 12 bases between. There are 14 residues in the CDR3. The CDR3 nucleotides are TGTGCCAGCTCACCTACCGGGACCCCAGAGACCCAGTACTTC. As protein: CASSPTGTPETQYF.

This clonotype was recorded a few times. The chain is built from TRBV20-1 and TRBJ2-7; either TRBD1 or TRBD2 may fit D (5 bases each). Germline values: CDR1 DFQATT, CDR2 SNEGSKA (reference sequence). Trimming stripped 4 bases from V and 3 bases from J, with 7 bases between. The CDR3 loop spans 11 amino acids. The CDR3 DNA sequence: TGCAGTGCTATTGGGGGCTACGAGCAGTACTTC. It translates to CSAIGGYEQYF.

The V and J genes are TRBV15 and TRBJ2-3; D not certain. V was cut by 5 bases and J by 5 bases, with 11 bases left in between. The germline gives CDR1 LNHNV, CDR2 YYDKDF (reference sequence). The CDR3 runs 13 residues. CDR3 region: CATSRRAVDTQYF. The CDR3 bases are TGTGCCACCAGCCGACGTGCTGTAGATACGCAGTATTTT.

A few counts support this clonotype. The chain recombines TRBV2 with TRBJ1-3, with 7 bases aligning to TRBD1. This CDR3 is 15 amino acids long. The trim removed 6 bases at V and 3 bases at J, leaving 8 bases unmatched. Per germline, CDR1 SNHLY and CDR2 FYNNEI. The CDR3 nucleotides read TGTGCCAGCAGACACAGACAGGGCCTTGGAAACACCATATATTTT. Translated: CASRHRQGLGNTIYF.

This clonotype was detected a few times. The chain links TRBV18 to TRBJ1-2; unclear D gene. CDR3 length equals 13 residues. CDR1 is KGHSH, CDR2 LQKENI, per germline. V gave up 3 bases and J gave up 4 bases, with 9 bases separating them. CDR3 DNA: TGTGCCAGCTCACCGAAGGAGGCCTATGGCTACACCTTC. It is translated as CASSPKEAYGYTF.

The chain combines TRBV20-1 with TRBJ2-3; 11 positions agree with TRBD2. From germline, CDR1 is DFQATT and CDR2 SNEGSKA (reference sequence). J gave up 4 bases and V 6 bases, and 9 bases lay outside the gene matches. The CDR3 has 15 amino acids. CDR3 protein: CSASRLAGGPDTQYF. CDR3 nucleotides: TGCAGTGCCAGTCGTCTAGCGGGAGGACCAGATACGCAGTATTTT.

This chain joins TRBV7-9 and TRBJ2-6; D is unresolved. V shed 5 bases and J shed 3 bases, with 8 bases lying between them. This CDR3 is 14 amino acids long. Germline lookup yields CDR1 SEHNR and CDR2 FQNEAQ (reference sequence). CDR3 sequence (DNA): TGTGCCAGCAGCGTCTACAGTGGGGCCAACGTCCTGACTTTC. Its protein product is CASSVYSGANVLTF.

A few counts support this clonotype. This CDR3 is CASRQFGYEQYF. In DNA, the CDR3 is TGTGCCAGCAGACAGTTTGGGTACGAGCAGTACTTC. J is TRBJ2-7 and V is TRBV28, with D unclear. There are 12 residues in the CDR3. Trimming cost V 6 bases and J 4 bases, with 10 bases left between them. Germline values: CDR1 MDHEN, CDR2 SYDVKM.

This clonotype has a handful of counts. The J gene is TRBJ1-3, the V gene TRBV15, with 10 bases aligning to TRBD1. CDR3 length: 16 residues. The V segment lost 3 bases and the J segment 5 bases; nucleotides outside the gene matches: 7. CDR1 and CDR2 from the germline V gene are LNHNV and YYDKDF (reference sequence). The CDR3 loop reads CATSRPATGGRNTIYF. The CDR3 DNA reads TGTGCCACCAGCAGGCCCGCGACAGGGGGCAGAAACACCATATATTTT.

The CDR3 loop is CASSQEGGQGAVEQYF. For the CDR3, the DNA is TGCGCCAGCAGCCAAGAGGGCGGACAGGGGGCGGTCGAGCAGTACTTC. The chain has TRBV4-3 and TRBJ2-7; TRBD1 agrees at 11 bases. V dropped 0 bases and J dropped 6; count of bases not matched to a gene: 7. The CDR3 spans 16 residues. Germline-derived CDR1 and CDR2 are LGHNA and YSLEER.

This clonotype was counted ten times or more. The V gene is TRBV3-1, the J gene TRBJ2-1; D is unclear. The CDR3 contains 12 residues. Germline loops: CDR1 LGHDT, CDR2 YNNKEL (reference sequence). V lost 1 base and J lost 7, with 5 bases in between. In nucleotides, the CDR3 is TGTGCCAGCAGCCAAGGTGGGAATGAGCAGTTCTTC. Encoded protein: CASSQGGNEQFF.

V gene TRBV19 combines with J gene TRBJ2-4; 7 bases agree with TRBD1. This CDR3 contains 18 residues. V shed 4 bases and J 3 bases; nucleotides not matched to a gene: 15. CDR1 is LNHDA and CDR2 is SQIVND in the germline V gene (reference sequence). CDR3 amino acids: CASSRRRNEGAFKNIQYF. CDR3 DNA: TGTGCCAGTAGTAGACGGAGGAATGAGGGGGCTTTCAAAAACATTCAGTACTTC.

This clonotype was counted a few times. The chain uses TRBV7-3 and TRBJ2-3; D gene unclear. This CDR3 has 15 amino acids. Germline values: CDR1 SGHTA, CDR2 FQGTGA. Between the trimmed V and J ends, which lost 2 bases and 5 bases, there was a span of 14 bases. CDR3 in DNA: TGTGCCAGCAGCTTACGGATGGGCCGTGGAGATACGCAGTATTTT. This encodes CASSLRMGRGDTQYF.

This clonotype appeared many times. The V gene is TRBV20-1, the J gene TRBJ2-7; 8 bases match TRBD2. V lost 5 bases, J lost 3 bases, and 9 bases stayed unmatched. The CDR3 is made up of 14 amino acids. Germline values: CDR1 DFQATT, CDR2 SNEGSKA (reference sequence). CDR3 bases: TGCAGTGCTTCCTCAGGGAGCGGGGGCTACGAGCAGTACTTC. Translation gives CSASSGSGGYEQYF.

V is TRBV11-2 and J is TRBJ2-7; 8 bases are a match to TRBD1. CDR3 length equals 17 residues. CDR1 and CDR2 (germline): SGHAT, FQNNGV. With 3 bases clipped from V and 4 bases from J, the junction kept 14 bases outside the gene matches. The chain's CDR3 is CASSLWGGQGMTYEQYF. DNA of the CDR3: TGTGCCAGCAGCTTGTGGGGAGGACAGGGAATGACTTACGAGCAGTACTTC.

This clonotype showed up just a few times. This chain joins TRBV20-1 and TRBJ2-4; D might be TRBD1 (5 bases). The CDR3 has 14 residues. The ends were cut back, 0 bases at V and 7 bases at J, with 13 bases in the middle. CDR1 and CDR2 from the germline V gene are DFQATT and SNEGSKA (reference sequence). This CDR3 is CSARDRQKNNIQYF. The CDR3 nucleotides are TGCAGTGCTAGAGATCGACAGAAAAATAACATTCAGTACTTC.

This chain uses TRBV7-3 with TRBJ2-1, with 9 bases aligning to TRBD2. Per the germline V gene, CDR1 is SGHTA and CDR2 is FQGTGA. V lost 2 bases, J lost 8 bases, and 7 bases stayed unmatched. This CDR3 spans 15 amino acids. The CDR3 DNA is TGTGCCAGCAGCTTATCGGGCGGGAGGGGTGATGAGCAGTTCTTC. Encoded protein: CASSLSGGRGDEQFF.

This clonotype was found a few times. The V and J genes are TRBV24-1 and TRBJ2-3, with TRBD2 matching over 10 bases. The CDR3 loop spans 17 amino acids. Germline V lookup: CDR1 KGHDR, CDR2 SFDVKD. Unmatched junction bases numbered 3, after V lost 1 base and J lost 0 bases. DNA of the CDR3: TGTGCCACCAGTGATTTTGGAGCGGGAGGGAGCACAGATACGCAGTATTTT. It yields the protein CATSDFGAGGSTDTQYF.

The rearrangement joins TRBV20-1 to TRBJ2-5, with 7 bases identical to TRBD1. V shed 4 bases and J 5 bases; nucleotides not matched to a gene: 10. This CDR3 contains 14 residues. The germline V gene encodes CDR1 DFQATT and CDR2 SNEGSKA (reference sequence). CDR3 protein: CSAIPGEGAETQYF. The CDR3 DNA follows: TGCAGTGCTATACCCGGAGAGGGGGCGGAGACCCAGTACTTC.

This chain links TRBV9 with TRBJ2-7; D gene ambiguous. Germline CDR1 reads SGDLS; CDR2 reads YYNGEE. The V end lost 0 bases, the J end lost 0 bases, and 7 bases lay between the germline ends. CDR3 length: 14 amino acids. CDR3 protein: CASSVVSTSYEQYF. The CDR3 coding sequence is TGTGCCAGCAGCGTAGTCAGTACCTCCTACGAGCAGTACTTC.

The chain links TRBV4-1 to TRBJ2-2, with D unresolved. V was cut by 0 bases and J by 4 bases, with 9 bases left in between. This CDR3 spans 15 amino acids. The germline V gene has CDR1 MGHRA and CDR2 YSYEKL. The CDR3, as DNA: TGCGCCAGCAGCCAAGAACCTTCGGGCACCGGGGAGCTGTTTTTT. This sequence encodes CASSQEPSGTGELFF.

The V call is TRBV2, the J call TRBJ2-1; no definite D call. With 7 bases removed from V and 0 bases from J, the gap between germline ends came to 10 bases. The CDR3 is made up of 14 amino acids. Looked up from germline, CDR1 is SNHLY and CDR2 is FYNNEI. The CDR3 region is CASTYGSSYNEQFF. The CDR3 bases are TGTGCCAGCACGTACGGTAGCTCCTACAATGAGCAGTTCTTC.

This chain connects TRBV27 to TRBJ2-1, with 9 bases aligning to TRBD2. The CDR3 runs to 17 residues. V was clipped by 2 bases and J by 0 bases; unmatched bases: 5. CDR1 MNHEY and CDR2 SMNVEV come from the germline V gene (reference sequence). For the CDR3, the DNA is TGTGCCAGCAGTTTAAATGGCGGGAGGGGCTCCTACAATGAGCAGTTCTTC. This sequence encodes CASSLNGGRGSYNEQFF.

The gene calls are TRBV20-1 and TRBJ2-7, with 7 bases lining up with TRBD2. The V segment lost 2 bases and the J segment 2 bases; nucleotides outside the gene matches: 9. CDR3 length: 15 residues. Looked up from germline, CDR1 is DFQATT and CDR2 is SNEGSKA (reference sequence). CDR3 sequence: CSARRGRGLPYEQYF. CDR3 nucleotide sequence: TGCAGTGCTAGACGTGGGAGGGGATTACCCTACGAGCAGTACTTC.